This T cell receptor beta chain stems from a study of PD-L1 blockade in urothelial cancer. The CDR3 runs to 16 residues. Germline V CDR1 and CDR2: SGDLS, YYNGEE. The V gene lost 0 bases and the J gene lost 0 bases, with 11 bases spanning the gap. Tumor DNA from FFPE samples was quantified with amplified housekeeping genes. Assay: immunoSEQ multiplex PCR; the TCRdb copy retains only in-frame clones and omits some. The table lists about 32,000 clones, roughly 38% of them singletons. Sequencing was performed on tumor tissue, taken before atezolizumab (anti-PD-L1) treatment. The source is a man aged 55 to 70 with urothelial cancer. The rearrangement uses TRBV9 and TRBJ2-3; D not resolved. The DNA of the CDR3 is TGTGCCAGCAGCGTAGAGCCTTTTACAAGCACAGATACGCAGTATTTT. It codes for CASSVEPFTSTDTQYF.